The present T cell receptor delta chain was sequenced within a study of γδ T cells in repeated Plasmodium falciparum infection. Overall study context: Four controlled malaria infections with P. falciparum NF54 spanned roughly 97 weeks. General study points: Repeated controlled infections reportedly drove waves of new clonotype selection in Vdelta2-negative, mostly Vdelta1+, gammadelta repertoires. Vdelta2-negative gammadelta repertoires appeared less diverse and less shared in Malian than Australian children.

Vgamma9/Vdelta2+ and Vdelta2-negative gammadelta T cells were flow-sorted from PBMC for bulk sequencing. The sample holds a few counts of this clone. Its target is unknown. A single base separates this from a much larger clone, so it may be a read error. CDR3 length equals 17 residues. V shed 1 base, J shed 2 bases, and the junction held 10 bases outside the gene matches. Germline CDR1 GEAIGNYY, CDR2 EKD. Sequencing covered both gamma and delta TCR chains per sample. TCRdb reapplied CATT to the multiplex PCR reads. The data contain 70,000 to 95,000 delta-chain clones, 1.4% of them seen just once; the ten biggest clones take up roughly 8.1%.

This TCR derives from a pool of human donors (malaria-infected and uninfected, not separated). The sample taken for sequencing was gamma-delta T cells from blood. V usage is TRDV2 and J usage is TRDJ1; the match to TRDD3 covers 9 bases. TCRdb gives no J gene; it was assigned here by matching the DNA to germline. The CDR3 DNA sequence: TGTGCCTGTGACACGGGTACTGGGGGAGCCGATACCGATAAACTCATCTTT. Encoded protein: CACDTGTGGADTDKLIF.